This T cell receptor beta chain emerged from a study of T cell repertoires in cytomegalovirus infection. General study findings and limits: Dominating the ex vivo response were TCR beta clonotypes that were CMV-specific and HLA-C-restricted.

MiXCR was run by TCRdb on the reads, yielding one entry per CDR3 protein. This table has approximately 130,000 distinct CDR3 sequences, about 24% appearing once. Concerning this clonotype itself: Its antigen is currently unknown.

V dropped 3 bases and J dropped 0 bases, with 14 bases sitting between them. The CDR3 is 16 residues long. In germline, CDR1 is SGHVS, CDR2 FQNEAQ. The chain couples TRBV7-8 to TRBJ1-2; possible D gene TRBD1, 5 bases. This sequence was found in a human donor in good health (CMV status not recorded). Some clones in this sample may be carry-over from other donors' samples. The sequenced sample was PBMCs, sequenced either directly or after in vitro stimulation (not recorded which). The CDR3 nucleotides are TGTGCCAGCAGCTTTCGCAGGGACCCTACTAACTATGGCTACACCTTC. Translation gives CASSFRRDPTNYGYTF.